This is a list of T cell receptor beta chains from one sample in a study of cytomegalovirus exposure and HLA in healthy donors. This table comes from immunoSEQ multiplex PCR, and its TCRdb copy is limited to in-frame clones, with some not included. Altogether 200,000 or so clones are present, more than 75% being singletons, with the ten largest covering 6.5%. Sequenced sample: PBMCs. Receptor source: a woman aged 45-65 years in good health and CMV-seropositive. Each CDR3 is given with its conserved first and last residue. The order of the fields is J gene, clone size, D gene, V gene, CDR3 protein, CDR3 DNA. The D gene is left open where the match is weak. Not every row has a clone size; where given, it reads once, few, many or a size class.

TRBJ1-2 . . TRBV28 CASNTNYGYTF TGTGCCAGTAATACTAACTATGGCTACACCTTC
TRBJ2-2 once TRBD1 TRBV18 CASGQGLTGELFF TGTGCCAGCGGACAGGGCCTAACCGGGGAGCTGTTTTTT
TRBJ2-3 . . TRBV6-6 CATSGADTQYF TGTGCCACCTCCGGGGCAGATACGCAGTATTTT
TRBJ2-1 . TRBD1 TRBV11-3 CASSLQGDEQFF TGTGCCAGCAGCTTACAGGGGGATGAGCAGTTCTTC
TRBJ2-5 . TRBD2 TRBV6-6 CASSYSRVAGEETQYF TGTGCCAGCAGTTACTCGAGAGTAGCGGGGGAAGAGACCCAGTACTTC
TRBJ1-1 . . TRBV30 CAWSPDIIRGYTEAFF TGTGCCTGGAGTCCCGATATCATACGCGGTTACACTGAAGCTTTCTTT
TRBJ2-2 . . TRBV6-5 CASSYEGGADTGELFF TGTGCCAGCAGTTACGAAGGGGGGGCGGACACCGGGGAGCTGTTTTTT
TRBJ2-5 . TRBD2 TRBV5-4 CASSLAGGGSRGETQYF TGTGCCAGCAGCTTGGCCGGCGGGGGGTCTAGAGGAGAGACCCAGTACTTC
TRBJ2-7 . . TRBV7-9 CASSLALDGSYEQYF TGTGCCAGCAGCTTAGCGCTAGACGGGTCCTACGAGCAGTACTTC
TRBJ1-5 . . TRBV2 CANEGGNQPQHF TGTGCCAACGAGGGGGGCAATCAGCCCCAGCATTTT